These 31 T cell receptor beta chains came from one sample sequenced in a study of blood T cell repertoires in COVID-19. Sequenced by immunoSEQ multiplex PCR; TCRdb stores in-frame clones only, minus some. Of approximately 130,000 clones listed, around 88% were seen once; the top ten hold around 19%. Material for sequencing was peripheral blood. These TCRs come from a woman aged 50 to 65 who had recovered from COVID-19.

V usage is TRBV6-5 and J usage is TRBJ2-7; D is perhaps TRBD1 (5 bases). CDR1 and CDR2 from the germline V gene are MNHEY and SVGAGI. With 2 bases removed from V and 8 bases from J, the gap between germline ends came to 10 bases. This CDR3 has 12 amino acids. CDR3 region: CASSYDSVKQYF. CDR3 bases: TGTGCCAGCAGTTACGACAGTGTCAAGCAGTACTTC.

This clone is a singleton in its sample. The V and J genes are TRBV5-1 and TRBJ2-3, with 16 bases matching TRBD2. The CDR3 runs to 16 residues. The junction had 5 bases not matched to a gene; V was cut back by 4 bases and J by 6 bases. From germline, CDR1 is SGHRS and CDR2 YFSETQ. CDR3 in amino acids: CASSAGTSGRADTQYF. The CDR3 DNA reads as TGCGCCAGCAGCGCTGGGACTAGCGGGAGGGCTGATACGCAGTATTTT.

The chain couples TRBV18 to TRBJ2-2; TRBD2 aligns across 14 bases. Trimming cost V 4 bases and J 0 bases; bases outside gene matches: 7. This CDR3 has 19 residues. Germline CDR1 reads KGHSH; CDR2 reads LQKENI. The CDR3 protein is CASSRFGLAGGSNTGELFF. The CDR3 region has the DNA TGTGCCAGCTCACGATTCGGACTAGCGGGAGGATCGAACACCGGGGAGCTGTTTTTT.

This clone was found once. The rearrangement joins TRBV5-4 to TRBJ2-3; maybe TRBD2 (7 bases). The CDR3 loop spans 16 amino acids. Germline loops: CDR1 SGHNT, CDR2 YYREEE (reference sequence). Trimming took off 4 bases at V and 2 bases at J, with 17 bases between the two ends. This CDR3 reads CASSQGGGGVTDTQYF. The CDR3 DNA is TGTGCCAGCAGCCAGGGAGGAGGGGGGGTCACAGATACGCAGTATTTT.

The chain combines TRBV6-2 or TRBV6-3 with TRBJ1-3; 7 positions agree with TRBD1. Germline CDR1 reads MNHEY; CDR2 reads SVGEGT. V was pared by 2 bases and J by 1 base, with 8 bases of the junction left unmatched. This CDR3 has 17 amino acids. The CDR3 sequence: CASSYLVQGRSGNTIYF. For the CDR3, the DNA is TGTGCCAGCAGTTACCTCGTACAGGGGAGGTCTGGAAACACCATATATTTT.

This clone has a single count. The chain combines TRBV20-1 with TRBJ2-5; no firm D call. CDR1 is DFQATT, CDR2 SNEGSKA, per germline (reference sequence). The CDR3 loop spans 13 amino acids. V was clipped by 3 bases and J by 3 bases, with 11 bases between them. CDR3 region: CSASSFEKETQYF. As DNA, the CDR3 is TGCAGTGCTAGTAGTTTCGAGAAAGAGACCCAGTACTTC.

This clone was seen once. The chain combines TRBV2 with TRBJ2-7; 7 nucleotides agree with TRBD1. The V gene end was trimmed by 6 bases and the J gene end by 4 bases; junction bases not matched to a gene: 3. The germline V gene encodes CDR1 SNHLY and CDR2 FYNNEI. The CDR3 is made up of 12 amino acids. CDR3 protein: CASRQTGYEQYF. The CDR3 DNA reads TGTGCCAGCAGGCAGACAGGGTACGAGCAGTACTTC.

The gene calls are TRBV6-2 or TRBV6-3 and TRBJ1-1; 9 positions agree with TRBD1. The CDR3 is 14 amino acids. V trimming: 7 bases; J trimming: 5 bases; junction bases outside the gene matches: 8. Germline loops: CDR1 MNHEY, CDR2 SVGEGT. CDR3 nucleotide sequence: TGTGCCAGCACCCCAGGGACAGGGACTACTGAAGCTTTCTTT. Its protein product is CASTPGTGTTEAFF.

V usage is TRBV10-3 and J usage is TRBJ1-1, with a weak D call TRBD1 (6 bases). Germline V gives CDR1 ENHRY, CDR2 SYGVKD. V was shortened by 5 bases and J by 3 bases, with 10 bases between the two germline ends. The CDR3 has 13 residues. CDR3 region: CAISQGSHTEAFF. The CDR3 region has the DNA TGTGCCATCAGTCAGGGGTCGCACACTGAAGCTTTCTTT.

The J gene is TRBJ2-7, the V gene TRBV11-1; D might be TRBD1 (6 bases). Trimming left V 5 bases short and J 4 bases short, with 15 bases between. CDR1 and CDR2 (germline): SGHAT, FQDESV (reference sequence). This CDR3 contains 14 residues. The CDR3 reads CASSLRDGTYEQYF. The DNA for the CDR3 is TGTGCCAGCAGCCTCCGAGACGGGACATACGAGCAGTACTTC.

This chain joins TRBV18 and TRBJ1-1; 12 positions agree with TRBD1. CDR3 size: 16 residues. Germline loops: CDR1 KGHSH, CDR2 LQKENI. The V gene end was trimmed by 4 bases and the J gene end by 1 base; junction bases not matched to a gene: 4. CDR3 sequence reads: CASSLGTGGGNTEAFF. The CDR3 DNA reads TGTGCCAGCTCACTCGGGACAGGGGGCGGGAACACTGAAGCTTTCTTT.

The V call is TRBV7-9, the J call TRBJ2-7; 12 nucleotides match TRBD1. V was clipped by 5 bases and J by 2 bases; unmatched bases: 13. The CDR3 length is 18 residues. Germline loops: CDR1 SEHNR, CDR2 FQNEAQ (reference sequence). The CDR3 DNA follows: TGTGCCAGCAGCGCCCGGGACAGGGGGCAGAGGGGCACCTACGAGCAGTACTTC. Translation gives CASSARDRGQRGTYEQYF.

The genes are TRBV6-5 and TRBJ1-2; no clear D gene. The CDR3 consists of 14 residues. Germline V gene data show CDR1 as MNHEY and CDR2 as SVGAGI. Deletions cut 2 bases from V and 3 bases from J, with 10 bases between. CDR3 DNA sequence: TGTGCCAGCAGTTACGGCGGGCATGACTATGGCTACACCTTC. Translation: CASSYGGHDYGYTF.

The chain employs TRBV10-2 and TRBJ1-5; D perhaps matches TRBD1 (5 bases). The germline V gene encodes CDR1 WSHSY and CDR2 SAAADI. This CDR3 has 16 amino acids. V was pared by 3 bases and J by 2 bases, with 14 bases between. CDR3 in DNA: TGCGCCAGCAGTGACCTCCCGGGACTCGGCAATCAGCCCCAGCATTTT. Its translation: CASSDLPGLGNQPQHF.

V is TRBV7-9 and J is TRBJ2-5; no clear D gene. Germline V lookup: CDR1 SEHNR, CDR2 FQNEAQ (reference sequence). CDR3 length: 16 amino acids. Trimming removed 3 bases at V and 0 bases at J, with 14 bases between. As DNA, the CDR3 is TGTGCCAGCAGCTTGAGCTTTGTCGGGTACCAAGAGACCCAGTACTTC. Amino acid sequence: CASSLSFVGYQETQYF.

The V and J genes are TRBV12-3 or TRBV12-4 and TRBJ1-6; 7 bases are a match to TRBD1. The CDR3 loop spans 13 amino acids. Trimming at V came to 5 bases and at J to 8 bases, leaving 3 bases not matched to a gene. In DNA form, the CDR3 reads TGTGCCAGCAGTGACAGGGACGATTCACCCCTCCACTTT. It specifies CASSDRDDSPLHF.

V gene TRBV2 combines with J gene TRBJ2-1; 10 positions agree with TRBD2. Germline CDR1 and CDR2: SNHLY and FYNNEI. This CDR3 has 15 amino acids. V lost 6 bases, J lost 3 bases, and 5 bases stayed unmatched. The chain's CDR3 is CASSPLAGVYNEQFF. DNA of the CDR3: TGTGCCAGCAGCCCCCTAGCGGGGGTCTACAATGAGCAGTTCTTC.

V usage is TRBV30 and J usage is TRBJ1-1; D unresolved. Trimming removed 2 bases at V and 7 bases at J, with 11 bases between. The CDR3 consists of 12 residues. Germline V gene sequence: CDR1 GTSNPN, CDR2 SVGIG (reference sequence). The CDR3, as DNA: TGTGCCTGGAGTCCAGTGGCCGATGAAGCTTTCTTT. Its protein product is CAWSPVADEAFF.

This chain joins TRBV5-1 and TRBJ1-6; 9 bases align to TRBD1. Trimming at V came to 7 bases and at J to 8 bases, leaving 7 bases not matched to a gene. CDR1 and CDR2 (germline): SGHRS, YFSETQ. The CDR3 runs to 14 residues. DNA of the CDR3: TGCGCCAGCGCGAGGGGACAGGGTGATTCACCCCTCCACTTT. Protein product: CASARGQGDSPLHF.

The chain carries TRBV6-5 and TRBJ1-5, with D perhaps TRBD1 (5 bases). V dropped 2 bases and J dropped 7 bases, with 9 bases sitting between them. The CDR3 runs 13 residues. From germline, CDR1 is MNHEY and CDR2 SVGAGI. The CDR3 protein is CASSYRAGQPQHF. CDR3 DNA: TGTGCCAGCAGTTACCGGGCAGGGCAGCCCCAGCATTTT.

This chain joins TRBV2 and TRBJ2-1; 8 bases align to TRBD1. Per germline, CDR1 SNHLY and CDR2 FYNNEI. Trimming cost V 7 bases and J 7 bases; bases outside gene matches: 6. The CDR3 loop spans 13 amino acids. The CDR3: CASIADRVNEQFF. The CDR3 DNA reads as TGTGCCAGCATCGCGGACAGGGTGAATGAGCAGTTCTTC.

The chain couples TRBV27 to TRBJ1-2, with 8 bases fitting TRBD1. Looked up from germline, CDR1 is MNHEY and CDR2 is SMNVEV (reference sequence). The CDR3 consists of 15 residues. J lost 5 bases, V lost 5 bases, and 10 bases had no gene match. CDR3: CASSGAGGARYGYTF. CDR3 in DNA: TGTGCCAGCAGTGGGGCAGGGGGCGCCCGATATGGCTACACCTTC.

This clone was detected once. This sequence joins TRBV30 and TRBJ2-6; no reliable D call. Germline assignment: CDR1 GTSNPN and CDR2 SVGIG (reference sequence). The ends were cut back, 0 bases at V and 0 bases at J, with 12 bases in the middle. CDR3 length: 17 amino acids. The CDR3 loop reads CAWSVLSMSSGANVLTF. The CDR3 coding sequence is TGTGCCTGGAGTGTTTTGTCGATGAGCTCTGGGGCCAACGTCCTGACTTTC.

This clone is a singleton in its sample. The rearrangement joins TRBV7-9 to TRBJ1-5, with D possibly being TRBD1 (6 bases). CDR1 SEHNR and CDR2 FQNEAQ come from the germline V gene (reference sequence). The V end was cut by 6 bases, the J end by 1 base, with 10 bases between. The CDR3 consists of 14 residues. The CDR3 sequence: CASSQRGSNQPQHF. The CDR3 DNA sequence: TGTGCCAGCAGTCAGAGGGGGAGCAATCAGCCCCAGCATTTT.

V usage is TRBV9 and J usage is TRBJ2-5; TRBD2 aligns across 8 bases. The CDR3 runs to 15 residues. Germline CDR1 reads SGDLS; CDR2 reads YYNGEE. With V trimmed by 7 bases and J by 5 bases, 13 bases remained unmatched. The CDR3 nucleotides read TGTGCCAGCGGTAACGGGAGGGGTAATGTCGAGACCCAGTACTTC. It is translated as CASGNGRGNVETQYF.

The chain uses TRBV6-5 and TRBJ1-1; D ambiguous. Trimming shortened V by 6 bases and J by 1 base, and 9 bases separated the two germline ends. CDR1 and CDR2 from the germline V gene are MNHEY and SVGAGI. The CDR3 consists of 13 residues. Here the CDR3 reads CASRVSENTEAFF. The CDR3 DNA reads TGTGCCAGCAGGGTCAGTGAGAACACTGAAGCTTTCTTT.

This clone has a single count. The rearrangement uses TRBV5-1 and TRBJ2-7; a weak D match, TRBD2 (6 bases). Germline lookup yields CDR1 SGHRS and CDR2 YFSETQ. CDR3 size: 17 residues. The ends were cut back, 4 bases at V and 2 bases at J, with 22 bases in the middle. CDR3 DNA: TGCGCCAGCAGCCTGACTAGTGGGACCCGGCTACCCTACGAGCAGTACTTC. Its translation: CASSLTSGTRLPYEQYF.

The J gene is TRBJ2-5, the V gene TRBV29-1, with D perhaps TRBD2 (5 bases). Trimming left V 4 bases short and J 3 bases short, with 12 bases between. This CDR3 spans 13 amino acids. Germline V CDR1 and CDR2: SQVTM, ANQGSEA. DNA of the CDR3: TGCAGCGTTGCACGGGGTAATAAAGAGACCCAGTACTTC. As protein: CSVARGNKETQYF.

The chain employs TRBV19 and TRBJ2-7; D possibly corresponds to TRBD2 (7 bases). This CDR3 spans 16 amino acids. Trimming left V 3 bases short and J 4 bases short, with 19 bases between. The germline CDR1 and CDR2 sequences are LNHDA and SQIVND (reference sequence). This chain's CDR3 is CASSILASGGGYEQYF. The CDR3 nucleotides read TGTGCCAGTAGTATTCTGGCTAGCGGAGGGGGGTACGAGCAGTACTTC.

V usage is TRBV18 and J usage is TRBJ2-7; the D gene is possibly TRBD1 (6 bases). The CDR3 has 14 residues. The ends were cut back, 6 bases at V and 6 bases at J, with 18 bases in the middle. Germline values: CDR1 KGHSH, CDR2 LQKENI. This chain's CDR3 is CASSPNTGLGEQYF. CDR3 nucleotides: TGTGCCAGCTCGCCCAATACAGGGTTAGGCGAGCAGTACTTC. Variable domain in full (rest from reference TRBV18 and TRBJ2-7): NAGVMQNPRHLVRRRGQEARLRCSPMKGHSHVYWYRQLPEEGLKFMVYLQKENIIDESGMPKERFSAEFPKEGPSILRIQQVVRGDSAAYFCASSPNTGLGEQYFGPGTRLTVT.

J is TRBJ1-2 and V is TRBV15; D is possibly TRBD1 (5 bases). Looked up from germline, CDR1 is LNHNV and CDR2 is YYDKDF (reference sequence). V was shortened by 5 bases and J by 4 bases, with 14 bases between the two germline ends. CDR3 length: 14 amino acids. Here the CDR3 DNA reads TGTGCCACCAGCTTAAGAGGACAATCCTATGGCTACACCTTC. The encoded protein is CATSLRGQSYGYTF.